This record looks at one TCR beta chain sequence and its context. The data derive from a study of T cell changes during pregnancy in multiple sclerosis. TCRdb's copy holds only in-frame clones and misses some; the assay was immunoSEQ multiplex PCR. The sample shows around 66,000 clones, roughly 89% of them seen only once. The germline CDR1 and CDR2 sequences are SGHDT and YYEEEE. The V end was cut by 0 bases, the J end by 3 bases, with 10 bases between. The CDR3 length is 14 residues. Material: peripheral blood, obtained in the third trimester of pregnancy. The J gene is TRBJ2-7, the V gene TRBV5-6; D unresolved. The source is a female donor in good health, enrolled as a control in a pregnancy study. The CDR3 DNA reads TGTGCCAGCAGCTTGGGTCCAGGATTCTACGAGCAGTACTTC. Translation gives CASSLGPGFYEQYF. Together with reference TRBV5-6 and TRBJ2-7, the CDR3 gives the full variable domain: DAGVTQSPTHLIKTRGQQVTLRCSPKSGHDTVSWYQQALGQGPQFIFQYYEEEERQRGNFPDRFSGHQFPNYSSELNVNALLLGDSALYLCASSLGPGFYEQYFGPGTRLTVT.